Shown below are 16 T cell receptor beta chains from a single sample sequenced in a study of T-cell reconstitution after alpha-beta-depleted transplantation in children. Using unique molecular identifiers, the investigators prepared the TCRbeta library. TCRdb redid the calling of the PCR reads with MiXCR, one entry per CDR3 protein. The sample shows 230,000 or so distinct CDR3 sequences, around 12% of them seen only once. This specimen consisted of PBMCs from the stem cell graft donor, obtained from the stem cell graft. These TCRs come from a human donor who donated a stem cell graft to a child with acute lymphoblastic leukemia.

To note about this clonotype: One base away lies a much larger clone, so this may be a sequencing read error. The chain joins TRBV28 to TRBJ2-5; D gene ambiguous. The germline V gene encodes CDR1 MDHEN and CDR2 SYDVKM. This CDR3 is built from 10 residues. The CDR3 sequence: CASSLKTHYF. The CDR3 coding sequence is TGTGCCAGCAGTTTGAAGACCCATTACTTC.

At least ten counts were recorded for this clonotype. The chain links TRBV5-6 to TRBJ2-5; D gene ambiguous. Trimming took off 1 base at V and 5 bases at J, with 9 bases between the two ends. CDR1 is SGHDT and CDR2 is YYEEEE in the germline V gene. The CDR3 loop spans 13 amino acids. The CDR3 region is CASSLFLTETQYF. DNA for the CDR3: TGTGCCAGCAGCTTGTTTCTTACGGAGACCCAGTACTTC.

CDR3 DNA: TGTGCCAGCAGTTTATCGAAGTTACCGCTTGCATTGGGTCGTGCTACGCAGTATTTT. Its protein is CASSLSKLPLALGRATQYF. The chain links TRBV28 to TRBJ2-3; no reliable D call. Germline values: CDR1 MDHEN, CDR2 SYDVKM. The CDR3 loop spans 19 amino acids. The V and J ends lost 1 base and 8 bases respectively, with 28 bases between them.

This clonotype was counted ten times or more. This CDR3 is CASMSRDRSYEQYF. The CDR3 nucleotides read TGTGCCAGCATGTCCCGGGACCGCTCCTACGAGCAGTACTTC. The V gene is TRBV6-1, the J gene TRBJ2-7; D possibly uses TRBD1 or TRBD2 (5 bases each). Trimming removed 7 bases from V and 0 bases from J, with 13 bases in between. Germline V gene sequence: CDR1 MNHNS, CDR2 SASEGT. CDR3 length: 14 residues.

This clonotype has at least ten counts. This chain's CDR3 is CSARDKQGSFARELFF. The CDR3 region has the DNA TGCAGTGCTAGAGATAAACAGGGGAGTTTTGCCAGGGAGCTGTTTTTT. The V and J genes are TRBV20-1 and TRBJ2-2, with 7 positions matching TRBD1. J gave up 9 bases and V 0 bases, and 13 bases lay outside the gene matches. The CDR3 spans 16 residues. The V gene's germline CDR1 is DFQATT and CDR2 SNEGSKA (reference sequence).

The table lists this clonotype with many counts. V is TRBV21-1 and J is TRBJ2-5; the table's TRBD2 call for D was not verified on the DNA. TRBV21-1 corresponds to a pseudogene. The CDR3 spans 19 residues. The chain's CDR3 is CASSKENRLAGGPGETQYF. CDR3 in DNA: TGTGCCAGCAGCAAAGAAAATCGACTAGCGGGAGGGCCGGGGGAGACCCAGTACTTC.

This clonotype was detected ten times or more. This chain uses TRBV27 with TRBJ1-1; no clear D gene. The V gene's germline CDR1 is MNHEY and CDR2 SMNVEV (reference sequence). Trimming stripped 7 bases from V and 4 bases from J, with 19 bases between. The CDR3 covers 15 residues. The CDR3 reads CASTALVNLGTEAFF. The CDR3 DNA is TGTGCCAGCACAGCGCTAGTAAACTTGGGCACTGAAGCTTTCTTT.

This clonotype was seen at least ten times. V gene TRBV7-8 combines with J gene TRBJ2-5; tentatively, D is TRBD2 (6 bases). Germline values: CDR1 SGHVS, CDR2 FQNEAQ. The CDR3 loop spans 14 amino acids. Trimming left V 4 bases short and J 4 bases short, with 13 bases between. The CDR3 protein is CASSYRDSRETQYF. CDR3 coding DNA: TGTGCCAGCAGCTACCGGGACTCTCGAGAGACCCAGTACTTC. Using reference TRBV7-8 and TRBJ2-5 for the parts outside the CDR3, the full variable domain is GAGVSQSPRYKVAKRGQDVALRCDPISGHVSLFWYQQALGQGPEFLTYFQNEAQLDKSGLPSDRFFAERPEGSVSTLKIQRTQQEDSAVYLCASSYRDSRETQYFGPGTRLLVL.

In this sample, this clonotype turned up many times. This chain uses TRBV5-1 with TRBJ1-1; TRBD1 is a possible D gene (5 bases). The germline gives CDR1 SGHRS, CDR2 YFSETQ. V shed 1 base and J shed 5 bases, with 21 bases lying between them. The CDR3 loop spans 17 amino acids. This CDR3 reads CASSLTGFFGGRTEAFF. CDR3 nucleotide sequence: TGCGCCAGCAGCTTGACGGGATTTTTCGGGGGACGAACTGAAGCTTTCTTT.

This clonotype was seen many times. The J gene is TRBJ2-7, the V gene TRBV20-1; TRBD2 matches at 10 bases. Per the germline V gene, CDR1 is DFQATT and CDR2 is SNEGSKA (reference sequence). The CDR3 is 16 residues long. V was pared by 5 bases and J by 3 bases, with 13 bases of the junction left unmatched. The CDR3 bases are TGCAGTGCTGTTCGGGAGAGCGGGAGGGCTCTCTACGAGCAGTACTTC. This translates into CSAVRESGRALYEQYF.

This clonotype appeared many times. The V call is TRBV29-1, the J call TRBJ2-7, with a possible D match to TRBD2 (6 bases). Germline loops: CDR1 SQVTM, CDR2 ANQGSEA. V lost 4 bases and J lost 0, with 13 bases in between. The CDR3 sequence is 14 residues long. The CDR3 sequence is CSVAGASSSYEQYF. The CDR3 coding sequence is TGCAGCGTTGCGGGAGCCTCTAGCTCCTACGAGCAGTACTTC.

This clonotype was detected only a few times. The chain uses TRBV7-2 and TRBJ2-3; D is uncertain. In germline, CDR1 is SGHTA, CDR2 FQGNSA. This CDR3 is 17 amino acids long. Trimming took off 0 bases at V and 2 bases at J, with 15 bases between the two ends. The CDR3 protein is CASSLAAGWGYTDTQYF. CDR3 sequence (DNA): TGTGCCAGCAGCTTAGCGGCCGGTTGGGGTTACACAGATACGCAGTATTTT.

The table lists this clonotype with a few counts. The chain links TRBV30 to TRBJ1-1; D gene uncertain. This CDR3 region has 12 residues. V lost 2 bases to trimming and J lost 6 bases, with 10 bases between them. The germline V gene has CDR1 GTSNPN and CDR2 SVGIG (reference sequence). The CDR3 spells CAWSLYGPEAFF. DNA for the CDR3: TGTGCCTGGAGTCTTTACGGGCCTGAAGCTTTCTTT.

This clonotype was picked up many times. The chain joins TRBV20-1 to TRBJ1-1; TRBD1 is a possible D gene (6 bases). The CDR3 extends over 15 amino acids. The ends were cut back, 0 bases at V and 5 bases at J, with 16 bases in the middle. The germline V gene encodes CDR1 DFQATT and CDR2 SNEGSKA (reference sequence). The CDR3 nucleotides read TGCAGTGCTAGAGAGGAGGGGGGGTTCTGGACTGAAGCTTTCTTT. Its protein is CSAREEGGFWTEAFF.

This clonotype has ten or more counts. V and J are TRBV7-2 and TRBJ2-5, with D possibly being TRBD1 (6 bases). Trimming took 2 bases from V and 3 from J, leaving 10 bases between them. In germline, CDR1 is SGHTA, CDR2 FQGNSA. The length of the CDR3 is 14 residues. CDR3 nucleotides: TGTGCCAGCAGCTTATTGACAGGAGAAGAGACCCAGTACTTC. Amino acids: CASSLLTGEETQYF.

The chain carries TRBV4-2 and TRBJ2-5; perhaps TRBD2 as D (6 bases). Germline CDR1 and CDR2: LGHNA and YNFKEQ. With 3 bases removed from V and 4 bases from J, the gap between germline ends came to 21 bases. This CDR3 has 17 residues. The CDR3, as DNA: TGTGCCAGCAGCCAGGCTTCGGGCCTAGAGGGAGGAGAGACCCAGTACTTC. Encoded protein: CASSQASGLEGGETQYF.